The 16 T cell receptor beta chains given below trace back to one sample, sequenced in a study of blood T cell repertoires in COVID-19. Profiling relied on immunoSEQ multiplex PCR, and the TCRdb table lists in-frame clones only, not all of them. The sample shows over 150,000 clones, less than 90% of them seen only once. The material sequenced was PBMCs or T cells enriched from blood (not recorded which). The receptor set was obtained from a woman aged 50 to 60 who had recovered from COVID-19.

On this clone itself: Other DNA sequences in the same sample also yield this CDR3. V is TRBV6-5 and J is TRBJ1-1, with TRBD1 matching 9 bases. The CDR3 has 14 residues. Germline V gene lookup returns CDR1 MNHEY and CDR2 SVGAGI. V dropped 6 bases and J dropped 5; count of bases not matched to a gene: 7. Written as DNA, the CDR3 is TGTGCCAGCAGCAAGGGACAGGGTAGAACTGAAGCTTTCTTT. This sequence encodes CASSKGQGRTEAFF.

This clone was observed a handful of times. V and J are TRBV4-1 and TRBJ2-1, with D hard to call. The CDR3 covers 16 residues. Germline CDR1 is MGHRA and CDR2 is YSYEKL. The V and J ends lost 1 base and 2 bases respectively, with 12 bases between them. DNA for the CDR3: TGCGCCAGCAGCCAAGTGGTGGGCCACCCCTACAATGAGCAGTTCTTC. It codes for CASSQVVGHPYNEQFF.

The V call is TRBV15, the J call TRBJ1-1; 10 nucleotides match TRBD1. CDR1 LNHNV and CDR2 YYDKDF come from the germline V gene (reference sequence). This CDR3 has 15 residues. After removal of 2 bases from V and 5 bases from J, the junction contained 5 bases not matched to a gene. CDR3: CATSRRGQGGTEAFF. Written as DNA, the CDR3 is TGTGCCACCAGCAGACGCGGACAGGGGGGGACTGAAGCTTTCTTT.

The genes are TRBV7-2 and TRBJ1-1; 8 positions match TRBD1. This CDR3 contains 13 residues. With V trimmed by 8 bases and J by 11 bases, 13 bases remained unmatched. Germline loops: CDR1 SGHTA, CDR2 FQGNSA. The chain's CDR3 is CASGENGQGSAFF. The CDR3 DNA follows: TGTGCCAGCGGGGAGAACGGACAGGGTAGCGCTTTCTTT.

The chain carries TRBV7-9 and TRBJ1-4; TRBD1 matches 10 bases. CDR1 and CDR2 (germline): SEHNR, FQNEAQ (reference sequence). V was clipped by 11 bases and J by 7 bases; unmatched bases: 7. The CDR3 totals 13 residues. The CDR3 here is CACQRDRGEKLFF. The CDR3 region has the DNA TGTGCCTGTCAGCGGGACAGGGGTGAAAAACTGTTTTTT.

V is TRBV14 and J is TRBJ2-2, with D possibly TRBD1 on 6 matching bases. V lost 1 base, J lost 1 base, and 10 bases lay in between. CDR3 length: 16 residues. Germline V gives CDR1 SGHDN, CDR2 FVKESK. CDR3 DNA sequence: TGTGCCAGCAGCCAAGTAGCAGGGGTGAACACCGGGGAGCTGTTTTTT. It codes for CASSQVAGVNTGELFF.

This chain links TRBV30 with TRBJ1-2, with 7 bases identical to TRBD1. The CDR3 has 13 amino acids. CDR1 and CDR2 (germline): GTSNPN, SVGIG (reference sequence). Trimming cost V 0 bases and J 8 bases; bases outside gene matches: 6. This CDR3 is CAWSVTQGRGYTF. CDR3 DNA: TGTGCCTGGAGTGTAACACAGGGGAGGGGCTACACCTTC.

CDR3 loop: CASTRGPANNEQFF. The DNA for the CDR3 is TGTGCCAGTACCAGGGGGCCCGCAAACAATGAGCAGTTCTTC. The chain couples TRBV19 to TRBJ2-1; 8 bases match TRBD1. The CDR3 sequence is 14 residues long. V shed 7 bases and J 5 bases; nucleotides not matched to a gene: 7. The germline gives CDR1 LNHDA, CDR2 SQIVND (reference sequence).

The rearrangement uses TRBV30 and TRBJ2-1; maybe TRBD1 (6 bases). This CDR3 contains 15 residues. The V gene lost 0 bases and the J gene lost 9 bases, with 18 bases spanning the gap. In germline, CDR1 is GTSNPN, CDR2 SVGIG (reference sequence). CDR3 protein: CAWSVSGGAVGEQFF. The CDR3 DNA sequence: TGTGCCTGGAGTGTCTCTGGGGGCGCAGTCGGTGAGCAGTTCTTC.

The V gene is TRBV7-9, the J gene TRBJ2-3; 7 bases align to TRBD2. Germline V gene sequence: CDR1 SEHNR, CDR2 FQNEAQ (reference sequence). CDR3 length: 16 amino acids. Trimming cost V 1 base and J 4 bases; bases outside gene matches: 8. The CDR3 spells CASSLVAGGISDTQYF. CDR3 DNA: TGTGCCAGCAGCTTAGTAGCGGGCGGGATTTCAGATACGCAGTATTTT.

CDR3 sequence: CSVEDGVAGRAYEQYF. The CDR3 nucleotides read TGCAGCGTTGAAGATGGGGTAGCGGGAAGGGCCTACGAGCAGTACTTC. V and J are TRBV29-1 and TRBJ2-7; 8 bases fit TRBD2. V lost 0 bases and J lost 2; bases outside the gene matches: 9. This CDR3 is built from 16 residues. Germline CDR1 and CDR2: SQVTM and ANQGSEA.

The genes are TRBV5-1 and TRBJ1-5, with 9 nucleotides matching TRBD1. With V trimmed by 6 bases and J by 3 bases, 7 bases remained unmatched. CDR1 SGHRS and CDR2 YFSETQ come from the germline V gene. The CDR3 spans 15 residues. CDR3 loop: CASTPGTGNNQPQHF. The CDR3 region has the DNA TGCGCCAGCACCCCAGGGACAGGGAACAATCAGCCCCAGCATTTT.

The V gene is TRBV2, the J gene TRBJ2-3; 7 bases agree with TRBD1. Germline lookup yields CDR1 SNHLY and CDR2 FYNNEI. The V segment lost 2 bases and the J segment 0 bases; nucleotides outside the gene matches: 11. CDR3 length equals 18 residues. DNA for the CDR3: TGTGCCAGCAGTGAATGGACAGGTGACCGCCCTAGCACAGATACGCAGTATTTT. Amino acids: CASSEWTGDRPSTDTQYF.

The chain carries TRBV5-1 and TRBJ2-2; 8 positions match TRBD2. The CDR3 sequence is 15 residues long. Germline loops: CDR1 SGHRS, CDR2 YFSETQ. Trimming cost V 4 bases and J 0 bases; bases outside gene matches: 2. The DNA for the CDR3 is TGCGCCAGCAGCGGTAGCGGGACGAACACCGGGGAGCTGTTTTTT. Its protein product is CASSGSGTNTGELFF.

The DNA of the CDR3 is TGTGCCAGCACACCGGGCCAGGGAGGAGGGGAGACCCAGTACTTC. This translates into CASTPGQGGGETQYF. This chain joins TRBV3-1 (or the pseudogene TRBV3-2) and TRBJ2-5; possibly TRBD2 for D (6 bases). This CDR3 has 15 residues. Trimming shortened V by 7 bases and J by 5 bases, and 20 bases separated the two germline ends. Germline values: CDR1 LGHDT, CDR2 YNNKEL (reference sequence).

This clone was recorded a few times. The CDR3 protein is CASSLLWQREANEQFF. The DNA for the CDR3 is TGTGCCAGCAGCTTATTATGGCAGCGGGAGGCCAATGAGCAGTTCTTC. The chain is built from TRBV7-8 and TRBJ2-1; 9 nucleotides line up with TRBD2. The CDR3 spans 16 residues. Per the germline V gene, CDR1 is SGHVS and CDR2 is FQNEAQ. The V segment lost 2 bases and the J segment 6 bases; nucleotides outside the gene matches: 8.